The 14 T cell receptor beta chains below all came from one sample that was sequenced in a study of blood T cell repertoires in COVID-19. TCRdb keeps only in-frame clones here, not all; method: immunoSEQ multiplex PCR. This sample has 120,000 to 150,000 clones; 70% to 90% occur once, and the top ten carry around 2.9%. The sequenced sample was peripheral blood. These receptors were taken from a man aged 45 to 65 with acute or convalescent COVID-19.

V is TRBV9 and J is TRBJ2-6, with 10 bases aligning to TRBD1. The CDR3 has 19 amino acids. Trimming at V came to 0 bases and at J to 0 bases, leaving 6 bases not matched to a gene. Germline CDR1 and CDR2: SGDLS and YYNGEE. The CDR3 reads CASSVGPGQGFSGANVLTF. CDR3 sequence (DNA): TGTGCCAGCAGCGTAGGGCCGGGACAGGGGTTCTCTGGGGCCAACGTCCTGACTTTC.

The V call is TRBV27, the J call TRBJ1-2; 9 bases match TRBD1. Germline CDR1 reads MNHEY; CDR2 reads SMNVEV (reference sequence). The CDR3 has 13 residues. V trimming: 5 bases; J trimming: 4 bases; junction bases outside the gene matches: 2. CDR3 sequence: CASSDRGAYGYTF. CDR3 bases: TGTGCCAGCAGTGACAGGGGGGCCTATGGCTACACCTTC.

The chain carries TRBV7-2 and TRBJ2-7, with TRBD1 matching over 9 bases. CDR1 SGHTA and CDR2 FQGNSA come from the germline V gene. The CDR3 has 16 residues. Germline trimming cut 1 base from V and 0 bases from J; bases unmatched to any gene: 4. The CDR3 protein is CASSLGGQGGSYEQYF. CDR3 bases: TGTGCCAGCAGCTTAGGGGGACAGGGTGGCTCCTACGAGCAGTACTTC.

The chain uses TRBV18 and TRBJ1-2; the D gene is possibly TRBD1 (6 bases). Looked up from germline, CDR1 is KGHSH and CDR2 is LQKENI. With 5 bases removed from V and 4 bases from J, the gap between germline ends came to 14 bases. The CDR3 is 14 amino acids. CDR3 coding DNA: TGTGCCAGCTCAAAGGGGGTTCTCAGCTATGGCTACACCTTC. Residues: CASSKGVLSYGYTF.

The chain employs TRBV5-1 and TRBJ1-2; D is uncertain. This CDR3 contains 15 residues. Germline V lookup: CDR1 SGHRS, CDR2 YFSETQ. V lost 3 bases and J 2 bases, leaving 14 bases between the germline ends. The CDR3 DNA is TGCGCCAGCAGCTCCTCACCCCTAGGCAACTATGGCTACACCTTC. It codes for CASSSSPLGNYGYTF.

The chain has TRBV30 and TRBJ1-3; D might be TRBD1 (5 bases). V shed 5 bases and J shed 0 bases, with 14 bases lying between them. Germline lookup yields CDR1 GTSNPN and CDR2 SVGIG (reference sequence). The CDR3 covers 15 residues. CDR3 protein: CAWGRGATSGNTIYF. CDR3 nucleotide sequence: TGTGCCTGGGGCCGCGGGGCCACCTCTGGAAACACCATATATTTT.

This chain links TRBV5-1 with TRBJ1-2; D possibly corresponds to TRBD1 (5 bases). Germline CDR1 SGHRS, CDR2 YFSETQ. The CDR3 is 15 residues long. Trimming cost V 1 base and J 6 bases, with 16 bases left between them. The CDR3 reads CASSLMEGTTNGYTF. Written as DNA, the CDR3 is TGCGCCAGCAGCTTGATGGAGGGGACCACTAATGGCTACACCTTC.

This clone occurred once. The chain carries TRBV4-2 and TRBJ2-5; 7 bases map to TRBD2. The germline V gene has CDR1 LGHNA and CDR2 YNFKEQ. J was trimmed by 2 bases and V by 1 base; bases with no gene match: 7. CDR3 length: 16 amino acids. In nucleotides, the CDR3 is TGTGCCAGCAGCCAAGGGGCTAGCGGAGGGCAAGAGACCCAGTACTTC. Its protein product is CASSQGASGGQETQYF.

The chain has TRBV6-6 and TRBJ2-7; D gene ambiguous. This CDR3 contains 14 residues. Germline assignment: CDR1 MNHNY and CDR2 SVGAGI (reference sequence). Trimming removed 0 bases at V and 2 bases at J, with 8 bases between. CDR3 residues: CASSYSIRAYEQYF. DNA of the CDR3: TGTGCCAGCAGTTACTCGATACGGGCCTACGAGCAGTACTTC.

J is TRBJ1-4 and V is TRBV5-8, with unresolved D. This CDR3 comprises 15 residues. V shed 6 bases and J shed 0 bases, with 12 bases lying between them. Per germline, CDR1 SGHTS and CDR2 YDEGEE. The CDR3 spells CASTKTDATNEKLFF. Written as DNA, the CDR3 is TGTGCCAGCACCAAAACAGATGCAACTAATGAAAAACTGTTTTTT.

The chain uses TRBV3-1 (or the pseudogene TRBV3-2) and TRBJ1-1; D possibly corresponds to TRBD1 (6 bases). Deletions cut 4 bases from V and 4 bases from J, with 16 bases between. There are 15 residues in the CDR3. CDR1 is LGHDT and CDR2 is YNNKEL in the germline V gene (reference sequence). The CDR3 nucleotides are TGTGCCAGCAGCCCAATAACAGGGTCGGGCACTGAAGCTTTCTTT. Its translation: CASSPITGSGTEAFF.

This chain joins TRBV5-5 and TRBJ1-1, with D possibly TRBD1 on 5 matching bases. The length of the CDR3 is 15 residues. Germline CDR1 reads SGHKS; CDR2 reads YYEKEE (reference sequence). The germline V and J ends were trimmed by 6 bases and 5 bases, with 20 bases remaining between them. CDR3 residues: CASTRHGGLGTEAFF. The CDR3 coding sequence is TGTGCCAGCACCCGACATGGGGGGTTGGGGACTGAAGCTTTCTTT.

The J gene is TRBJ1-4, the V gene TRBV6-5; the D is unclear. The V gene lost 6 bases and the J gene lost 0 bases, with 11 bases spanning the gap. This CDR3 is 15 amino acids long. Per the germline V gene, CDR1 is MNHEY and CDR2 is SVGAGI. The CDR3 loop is CASRPRQTTNEKLFF. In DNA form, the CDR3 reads TGTGCCAGCAGGCCCAGGCAGACAACTAATGAAAAACTGTTTTTT.

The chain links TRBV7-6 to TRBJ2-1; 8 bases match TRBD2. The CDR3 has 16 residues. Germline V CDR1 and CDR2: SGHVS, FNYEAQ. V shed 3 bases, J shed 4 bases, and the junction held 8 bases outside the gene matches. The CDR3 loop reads CASSLAGAGGYNEQFF. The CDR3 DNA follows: TGTGCCAGCAGCTTGGCCGGGGCGGGGGGATACAATGAGCAGTTCTTC.